These 8 T cell receptor beta chains originate from one sample sequenced in a study of blood T cells in healthy people across ages. Then a second PCR, running about 6 to 12 cycles, was carried out with a sample-barcoded 5' primer and a J-beta primer mix. TCRdb redid the calling of the 5' RACE reads with MiXCR, one entry per CDR3 protein. The table records roughly 1.5 million distinct CDR3 sequences, 40% to 45% of them present only once. Source material: blood. The receptors stem from a woman aged 18-29 years in good health.

This clonotype has more than one count but fewer than ten. The chain links TRBV25-1 to TRBJ2-1; D perhaps matches TRBD1 (7 bases). V lost 9 bases and J 0 bases, leaving 12 bases between the germline ends. CDR1 is MGHDK, CDR2 SYGVNS, per germline. CDR3 size: 14 residues. CDR3 sequence: CASGGTASYNEQFF. CDR3 DNA sequence: TGTGCCAGTGGCGGGACAGCCTCCTACAATGAGCAGTTCTTC.

CDR3 sequence reads: CASSRTTRPQHF. Here the CDR3 DNA reads TGTGCCAGCAGCCGAACCACCCGGCCCCAGCATTTT. This chain joins TRBV7-9 and TRBJ1-5; unclear D gene. Trimming left V 5 bases short and J 9 bases short, with 11 bases between. This CDR3 is built from 12 residues. CDR1 is SEHNR, CDR2 FQNEAQ, per germline (reference sequence).

This clonotype was recorded once. The rearrangement uses TRBV20-1 and TRBJ1-5; TRBD1 is a possible D gene (6 bases). V was cut by 3 bases and J by 1 base, with 13 bases left in between. Germline-derived CDR1 and CDR2 are DFQATT and SNEGSKA (reference sequence). The CDR3 length is 15 residues. The CDR3 is CSASTTGISNQPQHF. The CDR3 coding sequence is TGCAGTGCTAGTACAACAGGGATCAGCAATCAGCCCCAGCATTTT.

In this sample, this clonotype turned up many times. The chain recombines TRBV20-1 with TRBJ2-4; a possible D gene is TRBD2 (5 bases). This CDR3 is built from 13 residues. Germline-derived CDR1 and CDR2 are DFQATT and SNEGSKA (reference sequence). V gave up 3 bases and J gave up 0 bases, with 6 bases separating them. The CDR3 nucleotides read TGCAGTGCTAGCGGACTAGCCAAAAACATTCAGTACTTC. Its protein is CSASGLAKNIQYF.

This sequence joins TRBV20-1 and TRBJ1-1; no firm D call. Trimming removed 2 bases from V and 0 bases from J, with 19 bases in between. Germline assignment: CDR1 DFQATT and CDR2 SNEGSKA (reference sequence). The CDR3 sequence is 17 residues long. The DNA of the CDR3 is TGCAGTGCTAGACTCTGGGGTCGGGGAGGGATGAACACTGAAGCTTTCTTT. This gives the protein CSARLWGRGGMNTEAFF.

This chain connects TRBV6-6 to TRBJ2-4; no clear D. Matching the DNA end better, TRBJ2-5 makes the J call doubtful. The CDR3 loop spans 11 amino acids. From germline, CDR1 is MNHNY and CDR2 SVGAGI (reference sequence). CDR3 region: CASTEWETQYF. CDR3 bases: TGTGCCAGCACCGAGTGGGAGACCCAGTACTTC.

V is TRBV7-9 and J is TRBJ1-2; 7 bases align to TRBD1. This CDR3 is 17 amino acids long. Unmatched junction bases numbered 12, after V lost 5 bases and J lost 0 bases. CDR1 and CDR2 from the germline V gene are SEHNR and FQNEAQ (reference sequence). The CDR3: CASSVAGADRANYGYTF. The CDR3 DNA follows: TGTGCCAGCAGCGTCGCAGGGGCCGACAGGGCTAACTATGGCTACACCTTC.

This clonotype came up a few times. This chain links TRBV7-2 with TRBJ1-2; TRBD1 is a possible D gene (6 bases). V was cut by 1 base and J by 5 bases, with 17 bases left in between. The CDR3 runs 16 residues. The V gene's germline CDR1 is SGHTA and CDR2 FQGNSA. CDR3 sequence reads: CASSLELGRGSYGYTF. The CDR3 coding sequence is TGTGCCAGCAGCTTAGAGCTTGGCAGGGGATCGTATGGCTACACCTTC.